This TCR beta chain was sequenced in a study of T cells in tumors after PD-1 blockade. About the study: Blood samples averaged around 120,000 templates (range about 22,000-280,000) and 36,536 unique clonotypes.

Input was roughly 600 ng to 6,004 ng of genomic DNA from tumor or blood. The repertoire was sequenced with immunoSEQ multiplex PCR; TCRdb's copy has only in-frame clones and lacks some. The sample contains around 34,000 clones, about three quarters of which appear only once. This CDR3 has 14 amino acids. V was pared by 0 bases and J by 4 bases, with 9 bases between. Germline assignment: CDR1 SGHTA and CDR2 FQGTGA. In regard to this clone: Its antigen is not identified.

Whole-study results and caveats: Some novel exhausted tumor clones appeared in pre-treatment blood, suggesting peripheral recruitment.

The TCR comes from a human donor with basal cell carcinoma. The genes are TRBV7-3 and TRBJ1-1; D is unclear. The sample here was PBMCs, taken after anti-PD-1 treatment. The CDR3 sequence is CASSLTPFVTEAFF. DNA for the CDR3: TGTGCCAGCAGCTTAACCCCCTTCGTCACTGAAGCTTTCTTT.